This passage covers 21 T cell receptor beta chains from one sample sequenced in a study of blood T cell repertoires in COVID-19. Data came from immunoSEQ multiplex PCR; TCRdb stores just in-frame clones and leaves some out. The sample gives about 160,000 clones, around 80% of which show up once; about 7.8% is in the top ten. Sequences were obtained from peripheral blood. These receptors all come from a man aged 55-75 years with acute or convalescent COVID-19.

J is TRBJ2-1 and V is TRBV11-1, with 8 nucleotides matching TRBD2. The CDR3 consists of 14 residues. The J segment lost 3 bases and the V segment lost 7 bases, leaving 5 bases of the junction unmatched. Germline lookup yields CDR1 SGHAT and CDR2 FQDESV (reference sequence). The CDR3 here is CASKLGRDYNEQFF. The CDR3 DNA sequence: TGTGCCAGCAAACTCGGGAGGGACTACAATGAGCAGTTCTTC.

V usage is TRBV29-1 and J usage is TRBJ2-2, with TRBD1 matching 7 bases. The V gene's germline CDR1 is SQVTM and CDR2 ANQGSEA. Losses at the gene ends were 5 bases for V and 3 bases for J; bases not matched to a gene: 6. The CDR3 consists of 14 residues. The CDR3 loop reads CSVTDRVDTGELFF. In DNA, the CDR3 is TGCAGCGTTACCGACAGGGTGGACACCGGGGAGCTGTTTTTT.

The sample holds many counts of this clone. This chain uses TRBV19 with TRBJ2-7, with 10 positions matching TRBD1. Looked up from germline, CDR1 is LNHDA and CDR2 is SQIVND (reference sequence). The trim removed 7 bases at V and 1 base at J, leaving 4 bases unmatched. This CDR3 region has 14 residues. The CDR3 here is CASIRTGGSYEQYF. The CDR3 nucleotides read TGTGCCAGTATCCGGACAGGGGGATCCTACGAGCAGTACTTC. The variable domain in full, completed from reference TRBV19 and TRBJ2-7, reads DGGITQSPKYLFRKEGQNVTLSCEQNLNHDAMYWYRQDPGQGLRLIYYSQIVNDFQKGDIAEGYSVSREKKESFPLTVTSAQKNPTAFYLCASIRTGGSYEQYFGPGTRLTVT.

This clone was counted between two and nine times. The chain uses TRBV7-2 and TRBJ2-2; D is perhaps TRBD2 (7 bases). V was trimmed by 2 bases and J by 4 bases, leaving 14 bases between them. The germline CDR1 and CDR2 sequences are SGHTA and FQGNSA. The CDR3 length is 16 residues. In nucleotides, the CDR3 is TGTGCCAGCAGCTTAAGCCGGGGGGCTATCACCGGGGAGCTGTTTTTT. The encoded protein is CASSLSRGAITGELFF. The variable domain in full, completed from reference TRBV7-2 and TRBJ2-2, reads GAGVSQSPSNKVTEKGKDVELRCDPISGHTALYWYRQSLGQGLEFLIYFQGNSAPDKSGLPSDRFSAERTGGSVSTLTIQRTQQEDSAVYLCASSLSRGAITGELFFGEGSRLTVL.

This chain joins TRBV7-2 and TRBJ1-1; TRBD1 might be the D (5 bases). CDR3 length equals 14 residues. The germline V gene encodes CDR1 SGHTA and CDR2 FQGNSA. The ends were cut back, 1 base at V and 10 bases at J, with 16 bases in the middle. In DNA, the CDR3 is TGTGCCAGCAGCTTAGGGCGGGGCAGCCTGAGAGCTTTCTTT. Protein: CASSLGRGSLRAFF.

J is TRBJ2-5 and V is TRBV14; 13 positions match TRBD2. Germline V gene lookup returns CDR1 SGHDN and CDR2 FVKESK. J was trimmed by 0 bases and V by 4 bases; bases with no gene match: 2. The CDR3 spans 16 residues. This CDR3 is CASSRTSGGHQETQYF. The CDR3 DNA follows: TGTGCCAGCAGCCGGACTAGCGGGGGCCACCAAGAGACCCAGTACTTC.

This clone has only one observation. The V gene is TRBV7-2, the J gene TRBJ1-2; 7 nucleotides agree with TRBD1. The length of the CDR3 is 16 residues. Germline V CDR1 and CDR2: SGHTA, FQGNSA. The V gene end was trimmed by 5 bases and the J gene end by 0 bases; junction bases not matched to a gene: 9. The CDR3 DNA follows: TGTGCCAGCAGCAAGACAGGGCCGGGAGCTAACTATGGCTACACCTTC. Protein product: CASSKTGPGANYGYTF.

This CDR3 reads CASKEGSLGPQHF. CDR3 in DNA: TGTGCCAGTAAAGAGGGCTCTCTAGGGCCCCAGCATTTT. The J gene is TRBJ1-5, the V gene TRBV19; no firm D call. Germline CDR1 is LNHDA and CDR2 is SQIVND (reference sequence). The CDR3 has 13 residues. Trimming cost V 7 bases and J 9 bases, with 16 bases left between them.

The sample holds a few counts of this clone. This chain joins TRBV5-4 and TRBJ1-1; tentatively, D is TRBD1 (6 bases). The length of the CDR3 is 14 residues. Germline CDR1 SGHNT, CDR2 YYREEE (reference sequence). V was cut by 5 bases and J by 3 bases, with 14 bases left in between. CDR3 bases: TGTGCCAGCAGGATACAGGGAGGGGACACTGAAGCTTTCTTT. Protein: CASRIQGGDTEAFF.

The V and J genes are TRBV3-1 (or the pseudogene TRBV3-2) and TRBJ2-5; possibly TRBD2 for D (6 bases). This CDR3 region has 17 residues. Germline CDR1 is LGHDT and CDR2 is YNNKEL (reference sequence). V was pared by 3 bases and J by 1 base, with 18 bases between. CDR3 sequence reads: CASSHWGVLTSQETQYF. CDR3 DNA: TGTGCCAGCAGCCATTGGGGGGTCTTGACCTCCCAAGAGACCCAGTACTTC.

This chain connects TRBV3-1 (or the pseudogene TRBV3-2) to TRBJ2-3, with D tentatively TRBD2 (7 bases). Looked up from germline, CDR1 is LGHDT and CDR2 is YNNKEL (reference sequence). The CDR3 is 16 residues long. V gave up 1 base and J gave up 2 bases, with 13 bases separating them. DNA for the CDR3: TGTGCCAGCAGCCAAGGGGGGGGGCCTACCACAGATACGCAGTATTTT. Protein product: CASSQGGGPTTDTQYF.

The V and J genes are TRBV6-1 and TRBJ2-7; D not certain. The CDR3 has 13 residues. V was cut by 2 bases and J by 2 bases, with 7 bases left in between. The germline V gene has CDR1 MNHNS and CDR2 SASEGT. Here the CDR3 reads CASSEYQAYEQYF. For the CDR3, the DNA is TGTGCCAGCAGTGAATATCAGGCCTACGAGCAGTACTTC.

The gene calls are TRBV6-6 and TRBJ1-2, with 9 bases that match TRBD1. The CDR3 runs 13 residues. The V and J ends lost 8 bases and 8 bases, in that order; junction bases with no gene match: 9. Germline CDR1 is MNHNY and CDR2 is SVGAGI (reference sequence). The CDR3 spells CASRTGGGGGYTF. The CDR3 nucleotides read TGTGCCAGCCGAACAGGGGGCGGAGGGGGCTACACCTTC.

The chain combines TRBV9 with TRBJ1-1; the D gene is possibly TRBD1 (5 bases). Germline loops: CDR1 SGDLS, CDR2 YYNGEE. There are 13 residues in the CDR3. V was pared by 3 bases and J by 8 bases, with 14 bases between. Here the CDR3 DNA reads TGTGCCAGCAGCGGGGAAGGAGACAGCGAAGCTTTCTTT. It translates to CASSGEGDSEAFF. Based on the CDR3 plus reference TRBV9 and TRBJ1-1, the full variable domain is DSGVTQTPKHLITATGQRVTLRCSPRSGDLSVYWYQQSLDQGLQFLIQYYNGEERAKGNILERFSAQQFPDLHSELNLSSLELGDSALYFCASSGEGDSEAFFGQGTRLTVV.

This rearrangement joins TRBV5-1 to TRBJ1-6, with 7 bases matching TRBD1. The germline CDR1 and CDR2 sequences are SGHRS and YFSETQ. With V trimmed by 0 bases and J by 3 bases, 0 bases remained unmatched. The CDR3 is 15 residues long. The CDR3 DNA sequence: TGCGCCAGCAGCTTGGGACAGGGCTATAATTCACCCCTCCACTTT. Translating it yields CASSLGQGYNSPLHF.

The genes are TRBV24-1 and TRBJ2-1; possibly TRBD2 for D (6 bases). With 6 bases removed from V and 12 bases from J, the gap between germline ends came to 11 bases. Germline V lookup: CDR1 KGHDR, CDR2 SFDVKD. The CDR3 sequence is 11 residues long. Here the CDR3 DNA reads TGTGCCACCAGTCCTGGGACTGGGCAGTTCTTC. Amino acids: CATSPGTGQFF.

This rearrangement joins TRBV6-1 to TRBJ2-3, with D uncertain. The V gene lost 1 base and the J gene lost 7 bases, with 6 bases spanning the gap. Per the germline V gene, CDR1 is MNHNS and CDR2 is SASEGT. CDR3 length equals 12 residues. CDR3 loop: CASSEGLNTQYF. CDR3 sequence (DNA): TGTGCCAGCAGTGAAGGACTTAATACGCAGTATTTT.

The sample holds a few counts of this clone. The chain joins TRBV9 to TRBJ2-7, with TRBD2 matching over 7 bases. Looked up from germline, CDR1 is SGDLS and CDR2 is YYNGEE. CDR3 length: 15 amino acids. The trim removed 4 bases at V and 0 bases at J, leaving 7 bases unmatched. Here the CDR3 reads CASSPTSASSYEQYF. CDR3 nucleotides: TGTGCCAGCAGCCCAACTAGCGCAAGCTCCTACGAGCAGTACTTC.

The chain links TRBV12-3 or TRBV12-4 to TRBJ1-3, with a tentative D call TRBD1 (5 bases). Trimming stripped 3 bases from V and 11 bases from J, with 8 bases between. This CDR3 comprises 11 residues. The CDR3 DNA reads TGTGCCAGCAGTTTTGGCAGGGCCATATATTTT. As protein: CASSFGRAIYF.

The gene calls are TRBV10-3 and TRBJ2-1; TRBD2 is a possible D gene (6 bases). Germline CDR1 ENHRY, CDR2 SYGVKD. The CDR3 totals 13 residues. The V end lost 6 bases, the J end lost 8 bases, and 14 bases lay between the germline ends. The CDR3 DNA is TGTGCCATCAGGACCTCATCGGGGGATGAGCAGTTCTTC. It encodes CAIRTSSGDEQFF.

The chain employs TRBV10-3 and TRBJ2-6, with 12 bases fitting TRBD1. The trim removed 4 bases at V and 3 bases at J, leaving 4 bases unmatched. This CDR3 has 17 amino acids. Germline CDR1 reads ENHRY; CDR2 reads SYGVKD. The CDR3 region has the DNA TGTGCCATCAGTGGGGGACAGGGGGCGCATGGGGCCAACGTCCTGACTTTC. Its protein product is CAISGGQGAHGANVLTF.